These 25 T cell receptor beta chains came from one sample sequenced in a study of tumor-infiltrating lymphocytes in primary liver carcinoma (dated by TCRdb to the late 2010s). The sequencer was an Illumina HiSeq 2500. Starting from 500 to 650 ng total RNA, TCRbeta-specific cDNA was produced by reverse transcription with a constant-region primer and ProtoScript II reverse transcriptase. Construction of the TCRbeta libraries relied on three nested rounds of multiplex PCR, following a slightly modified ARM-PCR procedure. Multiplex TRBV1-TRBV30 forward primers and a Cbeta reverse primer were used in the first two PCR rounds, each of which was run for approximately 9 cycles. Using fastp at Q25 and MiXCR, TCRdb reprocessed the public reads and kept productive beta chains. All rows with the same CDR3 protein become a single entry with the most common DNA and genes. This sample has roughly 80,000 distinct CDR3 sequences in its table, and approximately 62% of those were observed once. The top ten constitute about 26% of the sample.

Total RNA and DNA were co-extracted without cell sorting from roughly 20-30 mg of bulk tissue using the AllPrep DNA/RNA mini kit. The sample consisted of tumor-adjacent normal liver tissue. The receptors come from a man between 40 and 49 years old with primary liver carcinoma and hepatitis B virus infection.

The table lists this clonotype with a few counts. The rearrangement links TRBV7-9 to TRBJ1-4; 9 nucleotides match TRBD1. J was trimmed by 6 bases and V by 8 bases; bases with no gene match: 4. Germline CDR1 SEHNR, CDR2 FQNEAQ (reference sequence). The CDR3 covers 13 residues. The DNA for the CDR3 is TGTGCCAGCGGGGGACAGGGATATGAAAAACTGTTTTTT. Protein product: CASGGQGYEKLFF.

By share of the sample, this clonotype is large. V gene TRBV10-3 combines with J gene TRBJ2-2; TRBD1 matches at 7 bases. The CDR3 is 16 residues long. Germline-derived CDR1 and CDR2 are ENHRY and SYGVKD. Trimming removed 7 bases from V and 1 base from J; junction bases left unmatched: 9. CDR3 residues: CAIMGTEGGNTGELFF. The CDR3 DNA sequence: TGTGCCATCATGGGGACAGAAGGTGGGAACACCGGGGAGCTGTTTTTT.

V usage is TRBV10-3 and J usage is TRBJ2-7; TRBD1 matches 8 bases. In germline, CDR1 is ENHRY, CDR2 SYGVKD. The length of the CDR3 is 13 residues. CDR3 residues: CVIGQGTPYEQYF. CDR3 nucleotides: TGTGTCATAGGACAGGGAACCCCCTACGAGCAGTACTTC.

This clonotype was counted only a few times. Without the conserved terminal phenylalanine or tryptophan, this CDR3 likely stems from a read error. The rearrangement uses TRBV24-1 and TRBJ2-1; 9 nucleotides line up with TRBD2. V was clipped by 4 bases and J by 7 bases; unmatched bases: 10. The germline gives CDR1 KGHDR, CDR2 SFDVKD. The CDR3 sequence is 16 residues long. In DNA, the CDR3 is TGTGCCACCAGTGAAAGGGTAGCGGGAGTACGAAATGAGCAGTTCATC. It specifies CATSERVAGVRNEQFI.

This clonotype was picked up a small number of times. With a much larger clone just one base away, this may be a read error. CDR3 DNA: TGTGCCGGCAGCCAGAACGAAAGGACAGATTTT. This encodes CAGSQNERTDF. The chain recombines TRBV5-4 with TRBJ2-3, with D possibly matching TRBD1 (6 bases). The CDR3 loop spans 11 amino acids. Germline assignment: CDR1 SGHNT and CDR2 YYREEE (reference sequence).

On this clonotype: At one end the junction does not follow the germline gene, possibly because of a read error. The chain is built from TRBV12-5 and TRBJ2-2, with 9 bases fitting TRBD2. The CDR3 is 15 amino acids. CDR1 is LGHNT and CDR2 is FRNRAP in the germline V gene. The CDR3 sequence: CASGPSGTNTGELSF. The DNA for the CDR3 is TGTGCTAGTGGTCCTAGCGGGACGAACACCGGGGAACTGTCTTTT.

Remarks on this clonotype: A junction end diverges from the germline sequence, so it may reflect a read error. CDR3 sequence (DNA): TGTGTCAGCAGTTACCCCGCGGTAGGGGGCGCTTTGGAGACCCAGTACTTC. It is translated as CVSSYPAVGGALETQYF. This chain joins TRBV6-5 and TRBJ2-5; 7 nucleotides line up with TRBD1. The CDR3 totals 17 residues. Germline V CDR1 and CDR2: MNHEY, SVGAGI.

The chain is built from TRBV12-3 or TRBV12-4 and TRBJ2-3, with 7 bases matching TRBD2. V gave up 3 bases and J gave up 8 bases; unmatched junction bases: 8. The CDR3 is 14 residues long. CDR3: CASSLGGTPGTQYF. In DNA, the CDR3 is TGTGCCAGCAGTTTGGGGGGGACTCCAGGTACGCAGTATTTT.

This clonotype was observed a handful of times. Its ends do not fully match the called genes, so a read error is possible. J is TRBJ2-5 and V is TRBV12-3 or TRBV12-4; D gene unclear. This CDR3 is 11 amino acids long. CDR3 nucleotides: TGTGTCAGCAGTTCCGGAGAGATCCAGTACTTC. Protein product: CVSSSGEIQYF.

V gene TRBV7-7 combines with J gene TRBJ2-5, with 8 bases identical to TRBD2. The CDR3 covers 15 residues. With 0 bases clipped from V and 2 bases from J, the junction kept 2 bases outside the gene matches. The germline V gene encodes CDR1 SSHAT and CDR2 FNYEAQ (reference sequence). The CDR3 sequence is CASSLARGDQETQYF. DNA for the CDR3: TGTGCCAGCAGCTTAGCGCGGGGGGATCAAGAGACCCAGTACTTC.

CDR3 DNA: TGTGCCAGCAGCTTCGGAGGGGCAAGCGGGCAGTACGTC. It translates to CASSFGGASGQYV. This rearrangement joins TRBV11-2 to TRBJ2-7, with D possibly matching TRBD2 (6 bases). The CDR3 spans 13 residues. Trimming stripped 3 bases from V and 9 bases from J, with 15 bases between. CDR1 and CDR2 from the germline V gene are SGHAT and FQNNGV.

A word on this clonotype: A read error may account for a junction end that differs from germline. CDR3 sequence: CANSRQMTLYSNQPQHF. In nucleotides, the CDR3 is TGCGCCAACAGCCGACAAATGACACTTTATAGCAATCAGCCCCAGCATTTT. V is TRBV4-1 and J is TRBJ1-5; D not certain. Looked up from germline, CDR1 is MGHRA and CDR2 is YSYEKL. The CDR3 length is 17 residues.

V gene TRBV7-9 combines with J gene TRBJ2-5; D uncertain. The CDR3 sequence is 14 residues long. Trimming removed 6 bases at V and 3 bases at J, with 14 bases between. Per germline, CDR1 SEHNR and CDR2 FQNEAQ (reference sequence). The CDR3 DNA reads as TGTGCCAGCAGACCGGAGCTATCGGAAGAGACCCAGTACTTC. Residues: CASRPELSEETQYF.

Comment on this clonotype: In this CDR3 the conserved last residue, phenylalanine or tryptophan, is missing, so a read error is likely. V usage is TRBV5-1 and J usage is TRBJ2-1; D might be TRBD2 (6 bases). The CDR3 runs 17 residues. Per germline, CDR1 SGHRS and CDR2 YFSETQ. The CDR3 sequence is CASNLGQRDSAYNEQFI. The CDR3, as DNA: TGCGCCAGCAACTTGGGCCAAAGGGACTCGGCCTACAATGAGCAGTTCATA.

The chain employs TRBV11-1 and TRBJ2-3, with 8 bases lining up with TRBD2. CDR3 size: 16 residues. V gave up 5 bases and J gave up 3 bases; unmatched junction bases: 10. Germline-derived CDR1 and CDR2 are SGHAT and FQDESV (reference sequence). In DNA, the CDR3 is TGTGCCAGCAGCCTCGGGACTAGTACACATACAGATACGCAGTATTTT. It yields the protein CASSLGTSTHTDTQYF.

With regard to this clonotype: A much larger clone sits a single nucleotide away, making a read error possible. The rearrangement joins TRBV11-3 to TRBJ2-3; D may match TRBD1 or TRBD2 (5 bases each). V lost 5 bases to trimming and J lost 2 bases, with 14 bases between them. The CDR3 is 15 residues long. Germline CDR1 and CDR2: SGHNT and YENEEA. CDR3 nucleotide sequence: TGTGCCAGCAGCCCCGGTGGGGGTTCCACAGATACGCAGTATTTT. Protein: CASSPGGGSTDTQYF.

Details on this clonotype: The junction departs from germline at one end; a sequencing error may be responsible. The rearrangement joins TRBV11-1 to TRBJ2-2; the D is unclear. Germline CDR1 and CDR2: SGHAT and FQDESV (reference sequence). The CDR3 runs to 13 residues. The CDR3 coding sequence is TGTGCCAGTAGCTTAGTACGTTTCGAGGAACTGTTTTTT. Encoded protein: CASSLVRFEELFF.

Comments on this clonotype: The CDR3 end shows no conserved phenylalanine or tryptophan, and so a read error is likely. The DNA is omitted, as the CDR3 cannot be located on it reliably, and the CDR3 follows TCRdb's listing. This rearrangement joins TRBV5-1 to TRBJ2-7; the table gives TRBD1 as D, unverified against the DNA. Germline V CDR1 and CDR2: SGHRS, YFSETQ. Ends included, the CDR3 has 18 residues. CDR3 region: CASSLVGGGAGQSYERYL.

This clonotype was observed a few times. V and J are TRBV27 and TRBJ2-7; 10 bases map to TRBD2. The CDR3 consists of 14 residues. V trimming: 8 bases; J trimming: 5 bases; junction bases outside the gene matches: 9. Germline V gene sequence: CDR1 MNHEY, CDR2 SMNVEV (reference sequence). Here the CDR3 reads CASGPGTSEHEQYF. The CDR3 coding sequence is TGTGCCAGCGGTCCTGGGACTAGCGAACACGAGCAGTACTTC.

This clonotype showed up many times. The chain is built from TRBV11-2 and TRBJ2-6; 8 positions agree with TRBD1. The CDR3 loop spans 21 amino acids. Germline assignment: CDR1 SGHAT and CDR2 FQNNGV. Unmatched junction bases numbered 18, after V lost 5 bases and J lost 0 bases. CDR3 sequence reads: CASSMGGDRGISLSGANVLTF. The CDR3 DNA reads TGTGCCAGCAGCATGGGGGGAGACAGGGGCATTTCCCTCTCTGGGGCCAACGTCCTGACTTTC.

This chain joins TRBV11-2 and TRBJ2-3; maybe TRBD2 (6 bases). V was clipped by 3 bases and J by 2 bases, with 15 bases between them. Per the germline V gene, CDR1 is SGHAT and CDR2 is FQNNGV. This CDR3 contains 16 residues. The CDR3 here is CASSFLTGALTDTQYF. The CDR3 DNA reads TGTGCCAGCAGCTTCCTAACGGGAGCACTCACAGATACGCAGTATTTT.

As regards this clonotype: It may be a read error: a sequence one base away is much more abundant. The rearrangement uses TRBV11-1 and TRBJ2-4; TRBD2 aligns across 13 bases. Germline V gives CDR1 SGHAT, CDR2 FQDESV (reference sequence). CDR3 length equals 17 residues. The CDR3 protein is CASSFPGTSGINNIQYF. CDR3 DNA sequence: TGTGCTAGCAGCTTTCCCGGGACTAGCGGGATCAATAACATTCAGTACTTC.

Comment on this clonotype: At one end the junction does not follow the germline gene, possibly because of a read error. This chain connects TRBV11-1 to TRBJ2-1, with D possibly being TRBD1 (6 bases). Per the germline V gene, CDR1 is SGHAT and CDR2 is FQDESV (reference sequence). The CDR3 totals 15 residues. The CDR3 DNA sequence: TGTGCCAGTAGCTCCAGGCCCATAGGGGGCAATGAGCAGTTCTTC. Translation: CASSSRPIGGNEQFF.

The chain is built from TRBV24-1 and TRBJ2-4; 9 nucleotides align to TRBD2. This CDR3 has 16 amino acids. With 4 bases clipped from V and 5 bases from J, the junction kept 8 bases outside the gene matches. Germline V gene data show CDR1 as KGHDR and CDR2 as SFDVKD. The CDR3 sequence is CATSDQSSGKENIQYF. The CDR3 DNA reads as TGTGCCACCAGTGACCAATCTAGCGGGAAGGAAAACATTCAGTACTTC.

This clonotype was detected many times. This chain joins TRBV12-3 or TRBV12-4 and TRBJ1-1, with D perhaps matching TRBD1 (6 bases). V was cut by 7 bases and J by 1 base, with 10 bases left in between. CDR3 length: 13 amino acids. The CDR3 region has the DNA TGTGCCAGCACCCCGGGACAGAACACTGAAGCTTTCTTT. Residues: CASTPGQNTEAFF.